A single count supports the clone carrying this T cell receptor (beta chain). Germline CDR1 reads MDHEN; CDR2 reads SYDVKM. Trimming stripped 5 bases from V and 4 bases from J, with 11 bases between. The CDR3 runs to 13 residues. Data came from immunoSEQ multiplex PCR; TCRdb stores just in-frame clones and leaves some out. The sample holds 50,000 to 60,000 clones, approximately 90% seen once. These data originate in a study of T cell changes during pregnancy in multiple sclerosis. The receptor's source is a female donor in good health, enrolled as a control in a pregnancy study. Source: peripheral blood, taken after pregnancy. The J gene is TRBJ2-5, the V gene TRBV28; D is possibly TRBD1 (6 bases). CDR3 loop: CASSPGTRETQYF. The CDR3 DNA follows: TGTGCCAGCAGTCCAGGGACAAGAGAGACCCAGTACTTC.